The rows below give T cell receptor beta chains drawn from one sample of a study of T-cell reconstitution after alpha-beta-depleted transplantation in children. MiXCR, run by TCRdb on the PCR reads, gives a single entry per CDR3 protein. In the table there are about 100,000 distinct CDR3 sequences, 6% of which are singletons. This specimen was PBMCs, mostly from graft donor cells, taken 60 days after TCRalphabeta/CD19-depleted stem cell transplant. These receptors were taken from a female patient aged 2-9 years who had a stem cell transplant for Fanconi anemia, so the T cells may come from the graft donor. Both conserved end residues are part of each CDR3.

v_call cdr3_aa
TRBV21-1 CASSKRCRSGYEQYF
TRBV6-5 CASSYSFAGNEQFF
TRBV11-2 CASSLRSFGGLYSGANVLTF
TRBV7-3 CASGSNGGDTQYF
TRBV28 CASAHFRAGWGTDTQYF
TRBV27 CASSLLGTDSGEQYF
TRBV13 CASSLGLLAGGRRSSYNEQFF
TRBV2 CASSVEGWGETQYF
TRBV20-1 CSAGEGGGVYEQYF
TRBV28 CASSFGEVNTEAFF
TRBV5-1 CASSYLAGANTGELFF
TRBV5-1 CASSRGDTGELFF
TRBV19 CASRNSLNQPQHF
TRBV6-1 CASSPSGSRGYGYTF
TRBV18 CASSPVSTYEQYF
TRBV20-1 CSARTVRGFTDTQYF
TRBV7-8 CASSSTTGAIRYEQYF
TRBV12-5 CASASDWYEQYF
TRBV7-2 CASSFGISFYNEQFF
TRBV20-1 CCARLFGGELFF
TRBV7-9 CASSWGSGGASYIQYF
TRBV7-9 CASSFPPGGQVTGELFF
TRBV5-1 CASRSAGGSHEQFF
TRBV28 CASSLGAGVPREQYF
TRBV27 CASMKYWGTATGELFF
TRBV12-3/TRBV12-4 CASSGQGAWVTEAFF
TRBV7-8 CASSLGARGYYGYTF
TRBV12-3/TRBV12-4 CASRAGSHNSPLHF
TRBV6-1 CASSGLAGGRQFF
TRBV27 CASSFPGPKGYEQYF
TRBV6-1 CASNLAVYGYTF
TRBV7-9 CASSPYKVEENIQYF
TRBV12-3/TRBV12-4 CASSLLPGLANTQYF
TRBV6-1 CASSSPSREKKLFF
TRBV30 CAWSDSLGGGEQFF
TRBV20-1 CSAGTSGSSYNEQFF
TRBV4-2 CASSRPPTEYEYNEQFF
TRBV28 CASRPGGGDTQYF
TRBV28 CASSYRGRVYEQYF
TRBV20-1 CSADRGHEQYF